A single sample gave rise to the 32 T cell receptor beta chains below, sequenced in a study of siplizumab effects on memory and regulatory T cells. Profiling relied on immunoSEQ multiplex PCR, and the TCRdb table lists in-frame clones only, not all of them. The table records 97,000 or so clones, about 93% of them present only once. Sample: CD4+ T cells sorted from blood. The receptors were sampled from a human donor in good health.

This chain connects TRBV10-1 to TRBJ2-3; D might be TRBD2 (5 bases). CDR1 is WNHNN, CDR2 SYGVQD, per germline (reference sequence). This CDR3 region has 16 residues. The germline V and J ends were trimmed by 0 bases and 0 bases, with 10 bases remaining between them. CDR3 sequence reads: CASSESSVASTDTQYF. The CDR3, as DNA: TGCGCCAGCAGTGAGTCCAGCGTAGCGAGCACAGATACGCAGTATTTT.

The chain employs TRBV28 and TRBJ2-6; D gene ambiguous. The CDR3 covers 12 residues. The V end lost 10 bases, the J end lost 2 bases, and 6 bases lay between the germline ends. CDR1 MDHEN and CDR2 SYDVKM come from the germline V gene. The CDR3 protein is CANRTGANVLTF. CDR3 coding DNA: TGTGCCAACCGGACTGGGGCCAACGTCCTGACTTTC.

The rearrangement links TRBV7-8 to TRBJ1-1, with D possibly matching TRBD1 (5 bases). CDR1 and CDR2 (germline): SGHVS, FQNEAQ. V was trimmed by 1 base and J by 0 bases, leaving 12 bases between them. The length of the CDR3 is 16 residues. CDR3 loop: CASSLVGPGMNTEAFF. CDR3 DNA sequence: TGTGCCAGCAGCTTAGTTGGGCCAGGGATGAACACTGAAGCTTTCTTT.

The genes are TRBV7-8 and TRBJ1-1, with D unclear. Trimming took 1 base from V and 0 from J, leaving 9 bases between them. There are 15 residues in the CDR3. The V gene's germline CDR1 is SGHVS and CDR2 FQNEAQ. CDR3 loop: CASSLVLAVNTEAFF. In nucleotides, the CDR3 is TGTGCCAGCAGCTTAGTGTTAGCGGTGAACACTGAAGCTTTCTTT.

The chain has TRBV7-9 and TRBJ1-2; D remains ambiguous. The CDR3 has 13 amino acids. The ends were cut back, 5 bases at V and 4 bases at J, with 11 bases in the middle. Looked up from germline, CDR1 is SEHNR and CDR2 is FQNEAQ (reference sequence). CDR3: CASSPGPLYGYTF. The CDR3 DNA is TGTGCCAGCAGCCCGGGTCCTCTCTATGGCTACACCTTC.

This sequence joins TRBV6-5 and TRBJ2-1; D unclear. The CDR3 has 14 amino acids. Trimming shortened V by 6 bases and J by 3 bases, and 12 bases separated the two germline ends. Germline V gives CDR1 MNHEY, CDR2 SVGAGI. The CDR3 DNA sequence: TGTGCCAGCAGCCCCGGATACAGCTACAATGAGCAGTTCTTC. Its translation is CASSPGYSYNEQFF.

This chain joins TRBV5-3 and TRBJ2-1; 7 nucleotides line up with TRBD2. TRBV5-3 is an ORF, and what it does is uncertain. V lost 6 bases, J lost 9 bases, and 15 bases stayed unmatched. The CDR3 has 15 amino acids. The CDR3 loop reads CARTPPAGVGGEQFF. DNA for the CDR3: TGTGCCAGAACCCCACCGGCGGGAGTGGGGGGTGAGCAGTTCTTC.

The chain links TRBV11-2 to TRBJ2-1; TRBD2 agrees at 7 bases. The CDR3 is made up of 15 amino acids. Germline V CDR1 and CDR2: SGHAT, FQNNGV. V was pared by 5 bases and J by 9 bases, with 13 bases of the junction left unmatched. CDR3 sequence (DNA): TGTGCCAGCAGCCAACGGACTAGAGGGTTCGGTGAGCAGTTCTTC. Residues: CASSQRTRGFGEQFF.

This clone has just a few counts. The chain carries TRBV5-6 and TRBJ2-3, with 14 bases identical to TRBD2. The CDR3 consists of 15 residues. The ends lost 5 bases at V and 8 bases at J; junction bases unmatched: 7. Germline lookup yields CDR1 SGHDT and CDR2 YYEEEE. DNA of the CDR3: TGTGCCAGCAGTGGGGGACTAGCGGGAGTCGGTACGCAGTATTTT. Translating it yields CASSGGLAGVGTQYF.

The gene calls are TRBV9 and TRBJ2-3; 9 bases map to TRBD2. The V gene's germline CDR1 is SGDLS and CDR2 YYNGEE. Trimming removed 0 bases from V and 6 bases from J; junction bases left unmatched: 5. The CDR3 totals 15 residues. CDR3 nucleotides: TGTGCCAGCAGCGTAGTAGCGGGAGTTGGGGATACGCAGTATTTT. Protein product: CASSVVAGVGDTQYF.

V is TRBV6-5 and J is TRBJ2-2; D may correspond to TRBD1 or TRBD2 (5 bases each). Germline lookup yields CDR1 MNHEY and CDR2 SVGAGI. This CDR3 has 13 amino acids. V dropped 6 bases and J dropped 4 bases, with 9 bases sitting between them. The CDR3 DNA reads as TGTGCCAGCAGCAGGGAGTCCACCGGGGAGCTGTTTTTT. It codes for CASSRESTGELFF.

This sequence joins TRBV11-3 and TRBJ1-1; D ambiguous. CDR3 length: 13 amino acids. The germline V and J ends were trimmed by 2 bases and 3 bases, with 7 bases remaining between them. Germline CDR1 reads SGHNT; CDR2 reads YENEEA. The CDR3 loop reads CASSLRSDTEAFF. The DNA for the CDR3 is TGTGCCAGCAGCTTACGGTCGGACACTGAAGCTTTCTTT.

V is TRBV9 and J is TRBJ2-6; D is unclear. Germline CDR1 and CDR2: SGDLS and YYNGEE. V was clipped by 2 bases and J by 0 bases, with 3 bases between them. This CDR3 spans 14 amino acids. DNA for the CDR3: TGTGCCAGCAGCGTCCGCTCTGGGGCCAACGTCCTGACTTTC. It specifies CASSVRSGANVLTF. Filled out from reference TRBV9 and TRBJ2-6, the complete variable domain reads DSGVTQTPKHLITATGQRVTLRCSPRSGDLSVYWYQQSLDQGLQFLIQYYNGEERAKGNILERFSAQQFPDLHSELNLSSLELGDSALYFCASSVRSGANVLTFGAGSRLTVL.

This chain connects TRBV2 to TRBJ2-7; 8 nucleotides agree with TRBD1. The CDR3 spans 15 residues. Germline values: CDR1 SNHLY, CDR2 FYNNEI. J gave up 5 bases and V 6 bases, and 12 bases lay outside the gene matches. The CDR3 loop reads CASSLLRTGSDEQYF. CDR3 bases: TGTGCCAGCAGCCTTCTTAGGACAGGGTCCGACGAGCAGTACTTC. The entire variable domain, with the rest obtained from reference TRBV2 and TRBJ2-7, is as follows: EPEVTQTPSHQVTQMGQEVILRCVPISNHLYFYWYRQILGQKVEFLVSFYNNEISEKSEIFDDQFSVERPDGSNFTLKIRSTKLEDSAMYFCASSLLRTGSDEQYFGPGTRLTVT.

The genes are TRBV6-1 and TRBJ2-7, with 10 bases fitting TRBD1. The CDR3 length is 14 residues. CDR1 is MNHNS, CDR2 SASEGT, per germline. Germline trimming cut 4 bases from V and 3 bases from J; bases unmatched to any gene: 3. CDR3 in amino acids: CASSADRGLYEQYF. The DNA for the CDR3 is TGTGCCAGCAGTGCTGACAGGGGGCTCTACGAGCAGTACTTC.

The chain combines TRBV18 with TRBJ1-5; 9 bases are shared with TRBD1. Unmatched junction bases numbered 9, after V lost 3 bases and J lost 6 bases. Germline CDR1 reads KGHSH; CDR2 reads LQKENI. This CDR3 region has 16 residues. The CDR3 sequence: CASSPRATGGSQPQHF. The CDR3 region has the DNA TGTGCCAGCTCACCTCGGGCGACAGGGGGGAGTCAGCCCCAGCATTTT.

The CDR3 loop reads CASSPRGYTDTQYF. CDR3 nucleotides: TGTGCCAGCTCACCACGGGGATACACAGATACGCAGTATTTT. The V call is TRBV18, the J call TRBJ2-3, with D unclear. Germline-derived CDR1 and CDR2 are KGHSH and LQKENI. This CDR3 has 14 residues. The germline V and J ends were trimmed by 1 base and 2 bases, with 7 bases remaining between them. The variable domain in full, with the rest retrieved from reference TRBV18 and TRBJ2-3, is NAGVMQNPRHLVRRRGQEARLRCSPMKGHSHVYWYRQLPEEGLKFMVYLQKENIIDESGMPKERFSAEFPKEGPSILRIQQVVRGDSAAYFCASSPRGYTDTQYFGPGTRLTVL.

This chain links TRBV28 with TRBJ1-1, with a possible D match to TRBD1 (6 bases). Trimming took 6 bases from V and 2 from J, leaving 16 bases between them. The CDR3 is made up of 15 amino acids. The germline V gene has CDR1 MDHEN and CDR2 SYDVKM. DNA for the CDR3: TGTGCCAGCAGAAATAGTGGACAGACCAACACTGAAGCTTTCTTT. Residues: CASRNSGQTNTEAFF.

In the case of this clone: Within the sample, other DNA sequences also encode this same CDR3. V is TRBV9 and J is TRBJ1-1; D is undetermined. V lost 2 bases and J 0 bases, leaving 5 bases between the germline ends. The CDR3 is 13 residues long. Germline-derived CDR1 and CDR2 are SGDLS and YYNGEE. CDR3: CASSVGMNTEAFF. The DNA for the CDR3 is TGTGCCAGCAGCGTCGGTATGAACACTGAAGCTTTCTTT.

The V gene is TRBV2, the J gene TRBJ1-5; D call uncertain. CDR3 length: 12 amino acids. With 6 bases removed from V and 7 bases from J, the gap between germline ends came to 10 bases. Germline CDR1 reads SNHLY; CDR2 reads FYNNEI. The CDR3 DNA reads TGTGCCAGCAGCCCCTATATACAGCCCCAGCATTTT. As protein: CASSPYIQPQHF. The variable domain in full, with the rest retrieved from reference TRBV2 and TRBJ1-5, is EPEVTQTPSHQVTQMGQEVILRCVPISNHLYFYWYRQILGQKVEFLVSFYNNEISEKSEIFDDQFSVERPDGSNFTLKIRSTKLEDSAMYFCASSPYIQPQHFGDGTRLSIL.

J is TRBJ1-5 and V is TRBV6-6, with TRBD1 matching 7 bases. The ends lost 5 bases at V and 6 bases at J; junction bases unmatched: 1. CDR3 size: 12 residues. Per germline, CDR1 MNHNY and CDR2 SVGAGI (reference sequence). CDR3 bases: TGTGCCAGCAGTACAGGGGTTCAGCCCCAGCATTTT. Translating it yields CASSTGVQPQHF.

The V and J genes are TRBV9 and TRBJ2-2; D is perhaps TRBD1 (7 bases). Trimming shortened V by 4 bases and J by 2 bases, and 21 bases separated the two germline ends. Germline V lookup: CDR1 SGDLS, CDR2 YYNGEE. There are 18 residues in the CDR3. The CDR3 sequence is CASSFSWRGTANTGELFF. For the CDR3, the DNA is TGTGCCAGCAGCTTCTCTTGGAGGGGGACAGCCAACACCGGGGAGCTGTTTTTT.

The chain couples TRBV6-1 to TRBJ1-6, with D uncertain. Germline values: CDR1 MNHNS, CDR2 SASEGT. The CDR3 is 12 residues long. With 6 bases removed from V and 7 bases from J, the gap between germline ends came to 7 bases. CDR3 sequence reads: CASSNRNSPLHF. The CDR3 coding sequence is TGTGCCAGCAGCAACAGAAATTCACCCCTCCACTTT.

This chain links TRBV7-2 with TRBJ1-2; 8 bases match TRBD1. The V gene's germline CDR1 is SGHTA and CDR2 FQGNSA. This CDR3 is 14 amino acids long. With 7 bases clipped from V and 6 bases from J, the junction kept 10 bases outside the gene matches. Written as DNA, the CDR3 is TGTGCCAGCACCCTACGGACAGGGCAGCATGGCTACACCTTC. As protein: CASTLRTGQHGYTF.

The chain couples TRBV19 to TRBJ2-3; TRBD2 aligns across 11 bases. Germline loops: CDR1 LNHDA, CDR2 SQIVND (reference sequence). This CDR3 spans 16 amino acids. The V and J ends lost 5 bases and 2 bases, in that order; junction bases with no gene match: 6. CDR3 bases: TGTGCCAGTAGTCCGGGGACTAGCGGATACACAGATACGCAGTATTTT. Translating it yields CASSPGTSGYTDTQYF.

This chain connects TRBV28 to TRBJ2-5; D tentatively fits TRBD1 or TRBD2 (6 bases each). The CDR3 spans 14 residues. Germline lookup yields CDR1 MDHEN and CDR2 SYDVKM. The ends were cut back, 4 bases at V and 5 bases at J, with 14 bases in the middle. The CDR3 nucleotides are TGTGCCAGCAGTTCCCTAGGGGGGACCGAGACCCAGTACTTC. Protein: CASSSLGGTETQYF.

V is TRBV18 and J is TRBJ1-1; D not certain. V gave up 2 bases and J gave up 1 base, with 5 bases separating them. The CDR3 runs 13 residues. Germline values: CDR1 KGHSH, CDR2 LQKENI. In DNA form, the CDR3 reads TGTGCCAGCTCACCAACAAGGAACACTGAAGCTTTCTTT. As protein: CASSPTRNTEAFF.

This chain uses TRBV5-1 with TRBJ2-7; 9 nucleotides line up with TRBD1. V was clipped by 3 bases and J by 2 bases; unmatched bases: 15. Per germline, CDR1 SGHRS and CDR2 YFSETQ. The CDR3 is 18 amino acids. DNA of the CDR3: TGCGCCAGCAGCTCCCTCCGCGAACGGGGACAGGGTACCTACGAGCAGTACTTC. Its translation: CASSSLRERGQGTYEQYF.

The CDR3 DNA reads TGTGCCAGCAGCTTATCTGCGGGAGCTGGCGGGGAGCTGTTTTTT. This sequence encodes CASSLSAGAGGELFF. This chain links TRBV7-2 with TRBJ2-2, with 7 bases fitting TRBD2. Losses at the gene ends were 2 bases for V and 7 bases for J; bases not matched to a gene: 7. The V gene's germline CDR1 is SGHTA and CDR2 FQGNSA. The CDR3 runs 15 residues.

This chain links TRBV2 with TRBJ2-5, with 9 bases matching TRBD2. V trimming: 2 bases; J trimming: 5 bases; junction bases outside the gene matches: 6. This CDR3 has 15 residues. Germline CDR1 and CDR2: SNHLY and FYNNEI. The CDR3 coding sequence is TGTGCCAGCAGTGAAAATGCGGGAGGGTATGAGACCCAGTACTTC. Protein: CASSENAGGYETQYF.

The chain uses TRBV7-3 and TRBJ2-2, with TRBD2 matching 7 bases. The CDR3 length is 16 residues. With V trimmed by 5 bases and J by 0 bases, 6 bases remained unmatched. The V gene's germline CDR1 is SGHTA and CDR2 FQGTGA. CDR3: CASSPGTNSNTGELFF. CDR3 nucleotide sequence: TGTGCCAGCAGCCCCGGGACTAACTCGAACACCGGGGAGCTGTTTTTT.

This chain links TRBV2 with TRBJ1-1, with D unclear. Germline loops: CDR1 SNHLY, CDR2 FYNNEI. This CDR3 has 13 amino acids. The ends were cut back, 7 bases at V and 1 base at J, with 10 bases in the middle. CDR3 sequence (DNA): TGTGCCAGCAAGCGAGGCGGGAACACTGAAGCTTTCTTT. This sequence encodes CASKRGGNTEAFF.